This T cell receptor (beta chain) was identified in a study of control samples from healthy donors and cancer patients. V lost 4 bases, J lost 3 bases, and 6 bases stayed unmatched. Germline assignment: CDR1 GTSNPN and CDR2 SVGIG (reference sequence). The CDR3 runs 13 residues. Produced via immunoSEQ multiplex PCR; TCRdb's table is partial and in-frame only. The table lists 150,000 to 200,000 clones, approximately 86% of them singletons. The clonotype was recovered from a man younger than 30 in good health. The sample consisted of blood. This chain connects TRBV30 to TRBJ2-7; TRBD1 aligns across 7 bases. CDR3 loop: CAWTPRGYYEQYF. CDR3 in DNA: TGTGCCTGGACACCCAGGGGGTACTACGAGCAGTACTTC.